The rows below give T cell receptor beta chains drawn from one sample of a study of vaccination and CD4 T cells after COVID-19. Their antigens are not known. TCRdb itself ran the PCR reads through MiXCR, one entry per CDR3 protein. The sample comprises some 15,000 distinct CDR3 sequences, 53% of which are singletons, and about 5% rests with the top ten. This material consisted of CD4+ T cells from blood, cultured in vitro, taken before SARS-CoV-2 vaccination. These receptors came from a human donor who had recovered from COVID-19. The CDR3 runs from the conserved cysteine through the conserved F or W. A D gene is named only where the DNA matches it firmly. Size is omitted from some rows. Given values are once, few, many or a class for expanded clones.

clone size,V gene,D gene,J gene,CDR3 DNA,CDR3 protein
.,TRBV19,.,TRBJ1-1,TGTGCCAGTAGTATGGGGGGCTACACTGAAGCTTTCTTT,CASSMGGYTEAFF
.,TRBV11-3,.,TRBJ2-6,TGTGCCAGCAGCTTAGATCCCTCCGGGGCCAACGTCCTGACTTTC,CASSLDPSGANVLTF
few,TRBV20-1,TRBD1,TRBJ2-2,TGCAGTGCGCCCCCCGGGACAGGGACGAACACCGGGGAGCTGTTTTTT,CSAPPGTGTNTGELFF
.,TRBV7-6,.,TRBJ2-5,TGTGCCAGCAGCTCCCGGGGAACCGCCCAAGGAGAGACCCAGTACTTC,CASSSRGTAQGETQYF
.,TRBV7-2,.,TRBJ1-5,TGTGCCAGCAGCCCTACCGCCAATCAGCCCCAGCATTTT,CASSPTANQPQHF
few,TRBV19,.,TRBJ1-5,TGTGCCAGTAGTATTATGATCGGGGGGAACTTCAATCAGCCCCAGCATTTT,CASSIMIGGNFNQPQHF
.,TRBV6-2/TRBV6-3,.,TRBJ1-1,TGTGCCAGTGCCCGACAGAACACTGAAGCTTTCTTT,CASARQNTEAFF
.,TRBV7-9,.,TRBJ1-1,TGTGCCAGCAGCCCCATACTCACTGAAGCTTTCTTT,CASSPILTEAFF
.,TRBV5-1,.,TRBJ2-5,TGCGCCAGCAGCTTGGCCAGGGGAGGAGAGACCCAGTACTTC,CASSLARGGETQYF
.,TRBV5-6,.,TRBJ2-1,TGTGCCAGCAGCTTGCAAATGGGCAGGAATGAGCAGTTCTTC,CASSLQMGRNEQFF
.,TRBV20-1,TRBD1,TRBJ1-2,TGCAGTGCTAGGGTCCCTCTTGGGACAGGGGGACGGGGAGACTATGGCTACACCTTC,CSARVPLGTGGRGDYGYTF
.,TRBV7-2,.,TRBJ2-7,TGTGCCAGCAGCTTACAACGGGACGGCGAATTTACCTACGAGCAGTACTTC,CASSLQRDGEFTYEQYF
few,TRBV30,TRBD1,TRBJ1-6,TGTGCCTGGAGTGCCTTCCCGGGACAGGGTTATAATTCACCCCTCCACTTT,CAWSAFPGQGYNSPLHF
.,TRBV6-1,.,TRBJ2-7,TGTGCCAGCAGTGAAGGGCAGGGGATCTACGAGCAGTACTTC,CASSEGQGIYEQYF
.,TRBV24-1,.,TRBJ2-3,TGTGCCACCAGTGATCGGGCAGGGCCAGGGGATACGCAGTATTTT,CATSDRAGPGDTQYF
.,TRBV7-2,.,TRBJ1-2,TGTGCCAGCAGCCCCCCGGGAGGGGCAAGGGGCTACACCTTC,CASSPPGGARGYTF
.,TRBV2,.,TRBJ2-1,TGTGCCAGCGAGGACAATGAGCAGTTCTTC,CASEDNEQFF
few,TRBV7-2,TRBD1,TRBJ1-2,TGTGCCAGCAGCGCCGGGACAGGGGTCTATGGCTACACCTTC,CASSAGTGVYGYTF
.,TRBV2,TRBD1,TRBJ1-2,TGTGCCAGCAGGGACAGGGGGCCGGGCTACACCTTC,CASRDRGPGYTF
.,TRBV29-1,TRBD1,TRBJ1-2,TGCAGCGTTAGGACAGGGGCGGGGAGCTATGGCTACACCTTC,CSVRTGAGSYGYTF
.,TRBV27,.,TRBJ2-7,TGTGCCAGCAGTCTCGACATAACCCCGGGGGAGCAGTACTTC,CASSLDITPGEQYF
.,TRBV7-2,TRBD1,TRBJ1-2,TGTGCCAGCAGCCACGGACAGGGGGCTAGGGAGGGCTACACCTTC,CASSHGQGAREGYTF
.,TRBV7-9,TRBD1,TRBJ2-7,TGTGCCAGCAGCCCGGGACAGATCTCCTACGAGCAGTACTTC,CASSPGQISYEQYF
few,TRBV12-5,TRBD1,TRBJ1-6,TGTGCTAGTGGTGCAGGGGGCGATCGTAAACCCCTCCACTTT,CASGAGGDRKPLHF
few,TRBV5-4,.,TRBJ1-1,TGTGCCAGCAGCCGCATGGAGAAGGGTAACACTGAAGCTTTCTTT,CASSRMEKGNTEAFF
few,TRBV6-1,.,TRBJ1-5,TGTGCCAGCAGTCCCTTCGGACAGTCCCCTAATCAGCCCCAGCATTTT,CASSPFGQSPNQPQHF
.,TRBV7-2,.,TRBJ2-1,TGTGCCAGCAGCTTAGCGCTTGGGAGCTCCTACAATGAGCAGTTCTTC,CASSLALGSSYNEQFF
few,TRBV7-6,TRBD1,TRBJ2-5,TGTGCCAGCAGCTTGGGGGGACAGGGCCAAGAGACCCAGTACTTC,CASSLGGQGQETQYF
.,TRBV19,.,TRBJ2-6,TGTGCCAGTAGTATGGGGCTCTCTGGGGCCAACGTCCTGACTTTC,CASSMGLSGANVLTF
.,TRBV20-1,TRBD2,TRBJ2-2,TGCAGTGCTAGTAGGGCTAGCGGGGATTTTAACACCGGGGAGCTGTTTTTT,CSASRASGDFNTGELFF
few,TRBV7-9,.,TRBJ1-5,TGTGCCAGCAGCTTATTTGGGGGCCCGGGGGGCAATCAGCCCCAGCATTTT,CASSLFGGPGGNQPQHF
.,TRBV20-1,TRBD1,TRBJ1-1,TGCAGTGCTAGCAGGGGGTGGGCTTTCTTT,CSASRGWAFF
.,TRBV5-4,.,TRBJ1-1,TGTGCCAGCAGCTCGATTGAACAGGGCACTGAAGCTTTCTTT,CASSSIEQGTEAFF
few,TRBV10-1,.,TRBJ1-3,TGCGCCAGCCCCCTAGTCGGAAACACCATATATTTT,CASPLVGNTIYF
.,TRBV7-6,TRBD1,TRBJ2-1,TGTGCCAGCAGCTCAGAAGGGTATACAGGGGAGTTTATTGAGCAGTTCTTC,CASSSEGYTGEFIEQFF
few,TRBV7-9,.,TRBJ2-5,TGTGCCAGCAGTTCCGACAGGCAAGAGACCCAGTACTTC,CASSSDRQETQYF
.,TRBV9,TRBD1,TRBJ2-7,TGTGCCAGCAGCGTTGGATGGGACAGACAGAACTACGAGCAGTACTTC,CASSVGWDRQNYEQYF
.,TRBV29-1,.,TRBJ1-1,TGCAGCGTTGAAAAGAGTAACACTGAAGCTTTCTTT,CSVEKSNTEAFF
.,TRBV11-3,TRBD1,TRBJ2-7,TGTGCCAGCAGCTTAGGTCAGGACAGGGCCTACGAGCAGTACTTC,CASSLGQDRAYEQYF
few,TRBV6-2/TRBV6-3,TRBD2,TRBJ2-5,TGTGCCAGCAGCCCCGGACTAGCGGGTAGCCAAGAGACCCAGTACTTC,CASSPGLAGSQETQYF
.,TRBV28,.,TRBJ1-3,TGTGCCAGCAGTTCGATCTTGGGCGCCGGATCAAACACCATATATTTT,CASSSILGAGSNTIYF
.,TRBV7-2,TRBD1,TRBJ2-3,TGTGCCAGCAGCCGCCCCGGGACAGGGGTTCAGTATTTT,CASSRPGTGVQYF
.,TRBV20-1,.,TRBJ1-6,TGCAGTGCTAGAGGGCAGGGTGTCCCTTATAATTCACCCCTCCACTTT,CSARGQGVPYNSPLHF
.,TRBV12-3/TRBV12-4,.,TRBJ2-2,TGTGCCAGCAGACACTCGGCGCCAGGGCCCGGGGAGCTGTTTTTT,CASRHSAPGPGELFF
few,TRBV20-1,.,TRBJ2-4,TGCAGTGCTCCCCGACCAAAAGACAGAGCGCTAGCCAAAAACATTCAGTACTTC,CSAPRPKDRALAKNIQYF
.,TRBV4-3,TRBD1,TRBJ1-3,TGCGCCAGCAGCCCGGGACAGGGGATACGAAACACCATATATTTT,CASSPGQGIRNTIYF
.,TRBV12-3/TRBV12-4,.,TRBJ1-5,TGTGCCAGCAGTTTACCAGGGTTTCAGCCCCAGCATTTT,CASSLPGFQPQHF
.,TRBV10-3,.,TRBJ1-1,TGTGCCATCAGTGCCAAACACCAATCCACTGAAGCTTTCTTT,CAISAKHQSTEAFF
.,TRBV6-1,TRBD1,TRBJ2-7,TGTGCCAGCAGTGAAGCTGGAGGACAGGGGTCCTACGAGCAGTACTTC,CASSEAGGQGSYEQYF
.,TRBV7-2,TRBD1,TRBJ1-2,TGTGCCAGCAGCTCGCCGGGACAGGGGAACTATGGCTACACCTTC,CASSSPGQGNYGYTF
.,TRBV7-7,.,TRBJ2-1,TGTGCCAGCAGCTCGGACGGGAATGAGCAGTTCTTC,CASSSDGNEQFF
few,TRBV2,.,TRBJ1-3,TGTGCCAGCAGCGTAGACATAGGCGAAAACACCATATATTTT,CASSVDIGENTIYF
few,TRBV7-8,.,TRBJ1-1,TGTGCCAGCAGCTTAGCAGGGACGAACACTGAAGCTTTCTTT,CASSLAGTNTEAFF
.,TRBV11-3,.,TRBJ2-2,TGTGCCAGCACCAGTGGCGACTTTAAGAACACCGGGGAGCTGTTTTTT,CASTSGDFKNTGELFF
.,TRBV15,.,TRBJ2-2,TGTGCCACCAGCAGAGATCAGATAGGGGGCGGGGCCGGGGAGCTGTTTTTT,CATSRDQIGGGAGELFF